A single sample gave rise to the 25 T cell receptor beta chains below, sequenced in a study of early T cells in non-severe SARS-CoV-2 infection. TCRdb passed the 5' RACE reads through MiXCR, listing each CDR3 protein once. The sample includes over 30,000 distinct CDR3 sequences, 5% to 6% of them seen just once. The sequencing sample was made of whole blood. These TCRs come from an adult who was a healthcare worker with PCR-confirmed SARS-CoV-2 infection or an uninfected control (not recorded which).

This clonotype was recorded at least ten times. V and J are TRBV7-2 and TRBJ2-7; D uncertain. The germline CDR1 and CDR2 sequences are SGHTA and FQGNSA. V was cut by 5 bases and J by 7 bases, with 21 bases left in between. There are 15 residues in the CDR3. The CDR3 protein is CASSLSPASGWEQYF. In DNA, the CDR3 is TGTGCCAGCAGCCTAAGTCCGGCAAGTGGTTGGGAGCAGTACTTC.

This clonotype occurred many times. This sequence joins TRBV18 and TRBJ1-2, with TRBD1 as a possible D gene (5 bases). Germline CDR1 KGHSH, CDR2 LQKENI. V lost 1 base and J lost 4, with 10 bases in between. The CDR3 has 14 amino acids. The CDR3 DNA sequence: TGTGCCAGCTCACCACGTGGACACTCCTATGGCTACACCTTC. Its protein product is CASSPRGHSYGYTF.

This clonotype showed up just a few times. CDR3 protein: CSVEGTGPDEKLFF. The CDR3, as DNA: TGCAGCGTTGAGGGGACAGGGCCTGATGAAAAACTGTTTTTT. This rearrangement joins TRBV29-1 to TRBJ1-4; 9 bases align to TRBD1. This CDR3 contains 14 residues. The V and J ends lost 3 bases and 6 bases, in that order; junction bases with no gene match: 5. Germline V gene lookup returns CDR1 SQVTM and CDR2 ANQGSEA.

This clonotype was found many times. The CDR3 sequence: CASSEVGGAEAFF. The DNA for the CDR3 is TGTGCCAGCAGTGAAGTGGGGGGGGCTGAAGCTTTCTTT. The rearrangement joins TRBV6-1 to TRBJ1-1; D might be TRBD1 (5 bases). Trimming stripped 1 base from V and 6 bases from J, with 9 bases between. This CDR3 region has 13 residues. CDR1 MNHNS and CDR2 SASEGT come from the germline V gene.

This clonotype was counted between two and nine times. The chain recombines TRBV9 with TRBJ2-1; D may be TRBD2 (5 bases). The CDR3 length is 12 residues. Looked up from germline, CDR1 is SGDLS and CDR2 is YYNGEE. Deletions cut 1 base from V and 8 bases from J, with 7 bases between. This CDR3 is CASSVLGDEQFF. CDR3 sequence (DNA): TGTGCCAGCAGCGTACTGGGAGATGAGCAGTTCTTC. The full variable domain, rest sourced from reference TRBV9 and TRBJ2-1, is DSGVTQTPKHLITATGQRVTLRCSPRSGDLSVYWYQQSLDQGLQFLIQYYNGEERAKGNILERFSAQQFPDLHSELNLSSLELGDSALYFCASSVLGDEQFFGPGTRLTVL.

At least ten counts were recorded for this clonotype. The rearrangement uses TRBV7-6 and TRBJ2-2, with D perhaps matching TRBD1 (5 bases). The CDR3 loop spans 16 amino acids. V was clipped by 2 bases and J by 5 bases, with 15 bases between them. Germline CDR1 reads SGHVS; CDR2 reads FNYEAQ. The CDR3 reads CASSLRPGSRTGELFF. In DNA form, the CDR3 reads TGTGCCAGCAGCTTACGCCCAGGGTCGAGGACCGGGGAGCTGTTTTTT.

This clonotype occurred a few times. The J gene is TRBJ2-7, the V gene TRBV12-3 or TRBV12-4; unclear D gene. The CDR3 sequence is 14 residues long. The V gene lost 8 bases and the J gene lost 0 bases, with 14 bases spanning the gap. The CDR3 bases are TGTGCCAGCGGGAAAACTACAGTCTCCTACGAGCAGTACTTC. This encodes CASGKTTVSYEQYF.

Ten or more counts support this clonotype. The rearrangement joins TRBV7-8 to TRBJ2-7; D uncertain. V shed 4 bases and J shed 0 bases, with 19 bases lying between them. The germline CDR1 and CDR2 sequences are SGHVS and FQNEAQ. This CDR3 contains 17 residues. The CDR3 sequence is CASSSYPRLITSYEQYF. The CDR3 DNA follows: TGTGCCAGCAGCTCCTATCCTCGACTCATCACCTCCTACGAGCAGTACTTC.

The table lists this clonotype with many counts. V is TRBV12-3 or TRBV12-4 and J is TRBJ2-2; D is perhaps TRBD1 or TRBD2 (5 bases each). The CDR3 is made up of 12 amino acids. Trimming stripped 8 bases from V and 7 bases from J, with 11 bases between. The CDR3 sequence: CASSGAYGELFF. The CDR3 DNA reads TGTGCCAGCTCCGGGGCCTACGGGGAGCTGTTTTTT.

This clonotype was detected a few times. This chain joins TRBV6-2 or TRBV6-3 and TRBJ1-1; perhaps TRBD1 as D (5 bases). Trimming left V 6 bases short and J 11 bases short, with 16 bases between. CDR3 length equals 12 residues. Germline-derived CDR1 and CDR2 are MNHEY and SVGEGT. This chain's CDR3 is CASSQGPGSAFF. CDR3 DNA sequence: TGTGCCAGCAGCCAAGGGCCAGGGTCGGCTTTCTTT.

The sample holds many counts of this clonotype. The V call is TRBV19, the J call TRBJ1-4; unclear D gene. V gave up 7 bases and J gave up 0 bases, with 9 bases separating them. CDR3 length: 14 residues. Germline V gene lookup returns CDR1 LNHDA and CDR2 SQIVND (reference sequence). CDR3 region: CASTKLATNEKLFF. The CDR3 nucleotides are TGTGCCAGTACTAAACTTGCAACTAATGAAAAACTGTTTTTT.

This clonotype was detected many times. The CDR3 loop reads CASKEGQLHNQPQHF. CDR3 sequence (DNA): TGTGCCAGCAAGGAGGGGCAGTTACACAATCAGCCCCAGCATTTT. The J gene is TRBJ1-5, the V gene TRBV6-2 or TRBV6-3, with D possibly matching TRBD1 (5 bases). V was cut by 7 bases and J by 3 bases, with 16 bases left in between. The CDR3 spans 15 residues. Germline V CDR1 and CDR2: MNHEY, SVGEGT.

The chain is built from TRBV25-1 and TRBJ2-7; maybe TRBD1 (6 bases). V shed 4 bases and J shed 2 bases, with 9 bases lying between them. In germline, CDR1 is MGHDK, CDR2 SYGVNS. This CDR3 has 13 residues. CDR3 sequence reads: CASSGQVPYEQYF. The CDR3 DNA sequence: TGTGCCAGCAGTGGACAGGTACCCTACGAGCAGTACTTC.

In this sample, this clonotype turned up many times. This chain's CDR3 is CASSPGRVNLNTEAFF. CDR3 nucleotides: TGTGCCAGCAGTCCGGGACGCGTGAATCTAAACACTGAAGCTTTCTTT. The gene calls are TRBV5-4 and TRBJ1-1, with D tentatively TRBD1 (5 bases). V was pared by 5 bases and J by 2 bases, with 19 bases between. This CDR3 has 16 amino acids. The germline V gene encodes CDR1 SGHNT and CDR2 YYREEE (reference sequence).

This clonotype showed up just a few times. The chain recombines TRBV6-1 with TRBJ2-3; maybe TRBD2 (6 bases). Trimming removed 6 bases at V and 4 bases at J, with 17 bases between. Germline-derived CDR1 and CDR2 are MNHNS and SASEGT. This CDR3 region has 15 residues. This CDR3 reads CASRLDIQRADTQYF. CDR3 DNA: TGTGCCAGCAGACTAGACATACAGCGGGCAGATACGCAGTATTTT.

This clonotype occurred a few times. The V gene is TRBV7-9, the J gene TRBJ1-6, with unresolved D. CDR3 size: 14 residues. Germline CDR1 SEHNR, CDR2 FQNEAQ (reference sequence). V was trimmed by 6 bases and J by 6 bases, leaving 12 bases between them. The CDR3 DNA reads TGTGCCAGCAGTCCCCAGGCCCCTAATTCACCCCTCCACTTT. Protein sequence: CASSPQAPNSPLHF.

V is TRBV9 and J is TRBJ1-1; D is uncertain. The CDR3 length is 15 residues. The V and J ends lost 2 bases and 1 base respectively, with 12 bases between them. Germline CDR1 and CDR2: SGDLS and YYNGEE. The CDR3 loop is CASSVNMGENTEAFF. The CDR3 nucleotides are TGTGCCAGCAGCGTGAACATGGGTGAGAACACTGAAGCTTTCTTT.

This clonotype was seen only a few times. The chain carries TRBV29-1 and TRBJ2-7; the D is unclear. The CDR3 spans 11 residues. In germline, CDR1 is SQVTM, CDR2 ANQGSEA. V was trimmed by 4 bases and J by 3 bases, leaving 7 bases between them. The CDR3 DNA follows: TGCAGCGTTGTCCAGAGCTACGAGCAGTACTTC. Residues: CSVVQSYEQYF.

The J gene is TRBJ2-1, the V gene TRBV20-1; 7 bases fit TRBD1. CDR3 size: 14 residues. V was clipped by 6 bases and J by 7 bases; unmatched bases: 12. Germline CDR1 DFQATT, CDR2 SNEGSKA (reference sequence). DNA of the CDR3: TGCAGTGCAAATCTAGACAGGGTGCGAAATGAGCAGTTCTTC. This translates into CSANLDRVRNEQFF.

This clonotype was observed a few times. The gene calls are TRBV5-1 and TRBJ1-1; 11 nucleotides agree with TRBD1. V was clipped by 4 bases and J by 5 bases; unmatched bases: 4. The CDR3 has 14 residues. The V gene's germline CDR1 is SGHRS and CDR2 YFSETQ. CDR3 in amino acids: CASSPGQGATEAFF. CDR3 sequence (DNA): TGCGCCAGCAGCCCTGGACAGGGGGCTACTGAAGCTTTCTTT.

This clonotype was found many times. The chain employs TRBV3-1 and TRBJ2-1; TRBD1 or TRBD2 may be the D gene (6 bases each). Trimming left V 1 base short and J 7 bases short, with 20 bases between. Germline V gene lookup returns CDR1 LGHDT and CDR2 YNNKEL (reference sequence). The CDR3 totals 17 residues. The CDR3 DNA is TGTGCCAGCAGCCAAGCCAGAAGGGGGGCTTCTAGGAATGAGCAGTTCTTC. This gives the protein CASSQARRGASRNEQFF.

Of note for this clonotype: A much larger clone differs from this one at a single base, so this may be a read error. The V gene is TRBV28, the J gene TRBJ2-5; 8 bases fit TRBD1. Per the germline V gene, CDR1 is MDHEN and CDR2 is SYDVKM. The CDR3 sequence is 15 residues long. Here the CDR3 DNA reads TGTGCCAGCAGTTTTTATCAGGGGGCTAGGGAGACCCGGTACTTC. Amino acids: CASSFYQGARETRYF.

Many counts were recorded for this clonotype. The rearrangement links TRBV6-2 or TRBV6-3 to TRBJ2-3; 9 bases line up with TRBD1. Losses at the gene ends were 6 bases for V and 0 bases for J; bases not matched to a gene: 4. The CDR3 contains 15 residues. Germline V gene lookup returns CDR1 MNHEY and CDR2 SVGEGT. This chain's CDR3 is CASRLGQGSTDTQYF. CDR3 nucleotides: TGTGCCAGCAGATTGGGACAGGGAAGCACAGATACGCAGTATTTT.

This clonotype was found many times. This CDR3 reads CASSSIGSGGYSGANVLTF. The CDR3 DNA sequence: TGCGCCAGCAGCTCCATCGGTAGCGGGGGCTACTCTGGGGCCAACGTCCTGACTTTC. The chain combines TRBV5-1 with TRBJ2-6; the match to TRBD2 covers 9 bases. V shed 3 bases and J 0 bases; nucleotides not matched to a gene: 10. CDR3 length: 19 amino acids. Per the germline V gene, CDR1 is SGHRS and CDR2 is YFSETQ.

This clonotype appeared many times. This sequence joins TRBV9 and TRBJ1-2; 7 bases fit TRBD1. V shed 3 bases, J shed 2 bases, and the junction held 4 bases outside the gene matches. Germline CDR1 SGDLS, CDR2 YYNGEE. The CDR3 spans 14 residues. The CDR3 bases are TGTGCCAGCAGCGGTACAGGGGTAAACTATGGCTACACCTTC. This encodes CASSGTGVNYGYTF.